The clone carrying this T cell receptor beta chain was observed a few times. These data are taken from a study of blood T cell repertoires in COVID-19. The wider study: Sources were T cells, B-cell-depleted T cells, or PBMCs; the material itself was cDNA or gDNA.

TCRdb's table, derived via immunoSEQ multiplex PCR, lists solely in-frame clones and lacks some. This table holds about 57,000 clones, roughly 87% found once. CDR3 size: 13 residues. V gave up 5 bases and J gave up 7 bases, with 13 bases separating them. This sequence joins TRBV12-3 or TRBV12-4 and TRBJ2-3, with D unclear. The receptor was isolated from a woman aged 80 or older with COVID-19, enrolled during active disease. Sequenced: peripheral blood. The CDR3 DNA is TGTGCCAGCAGTCCGTTAATGAAGCATACGCAGTATTTT. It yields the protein CASSPLMKHTQYF.